The TCR beta chain described here comes from a study of T cells in Graves' hyperthyroidism and ophthalmopathy (dated by TCRdb to about 2019). Regarding the research as a whole: Peripheral blood samples were taken at initial diagnosis, before any treatment was given. The approximately 90 discovery patients were randomly split 7:3 into training and test sets. In about six Graves' hyperthyroidism patients, the study also compared T-cell repertoires from thyroid tissue with T-cell repertoires from blood. The paper describes TCR Vbeta CDR3 sequencing of 120 to 150 peripheral blood samples, made up of 43 ophthalmopathy patients, approximately 76 hyperthyroidism patients and 17 progressor patients. Once sampling was done, hyperthyroidism patients were given methimazole at a starting dose of 30 mg daily, whereas ophthalmopathy patients were given high-dose intravenous methylprednisolone. Prospective prediction of ophthalmopathy was tested in an independent validation cohort consisting of fewer than 20 hyperthyroidism patients and around 17 patients who later progressed to ophthalmopathy. To identify distinguishing TCR V-J signatures, a discovery cohort of 100 or so patients was used, comprising 40 to 45 with Graves' ophthalmopathy and approximately 58 with stable Graves' hyperthyroidism.

TCR beta CDR3 regions were amplified from RNA transcripts. A first-round RT-PCR of the TCR CDR3 used the HTBI primer set with the Qiagen OneStep RT-PCR kit. Libraries were constructed in a second round of multiplex PCR, after which size selection and purification were performed. Libraries were sequenced paired-end with 100 bp reads on an Illumina HiSeq2000. On the authors' methods: SOAPnuke was used to process the raw data, removing reads that contained adapters or uncalled bases, had a mean Phred below 15, or lacked an exact match to the constant primer or identifier. COPE v1.2.5 was used to merge high-quality paired reads, and clonotypes were defined as unique nucleotide sequences. MiTCR v1.1 was used to align clonotypes to the IMGT TRBV, TRBD and TRBJ reference segments. Only V-J combinations with frequency above 0.0001, covering 98% to 99.2% of repertoires, were analysed. The TCS score was defined as the ratio of F50 (clonal expansion) to E x V (chaos), calculated using BLOSUM62-based TCRdist between CDR3 peptides within each V-J. Welch's t-statistics and random forest reduced fewer than 550 V-J features to 13, which were used in a naive Bayes classifier (R e1071). The public reads were reprocessed in TCRdb via fastp at Q25 and MiXCR, keeping in-frame beta chains. CDR3 protein sequences are deduplicated, and each keeps its most common genes and DNA. The V and J calls here are based on TCRdb, not the publication. Recorded for this sample are roughly 400,000 distinct CDR3 sequences; just under 25% of them occurred a single time. The ten largest clones capture 73% of the sample.

Stable Graves' hyperthyroidism was defined as the absence of progression to ophthalmopathy over 18 months of follow-up. Hyperthyroidism patients were aged 18 to 65 years and newly diagnosed, with disease duration of less than 2 months. Patients with uncontrolled infections, other autoimmune diseases, pregnancy or lactation were excluded. Diagnoses were based on clinical symptoms, serum thyroxine and TRAb, thyroid ultrasound and orbital computed tomography. PBMCs were separated from 10 ml of fresh peripheral blood using Ficoll-Paque density gradient centrifugation. Total RNA was extracted using Trizol reagent, and RNA quality was assessed on an Agilent 2100 Bioanalyzer. In regard to this clonotype: Its binding antigen is unknown. Qualities for individual bases were not recorded, and no much larger clone is one base off.

CDR1 and CDR2 (MDHEN, SYDVKM) derive from the germline V gene. Measured from the cysteine to the phenylalanine, the CDR3 is 18 residues long. The kept DNA is CDR3 alone, 54 bases in frame from the first base. At the junction V is shortened by 4 bases and J by 1 base, with 17 bases in between. The full study reports these points: In cross-validation, a model built on a 13 V-J signature told ophthalmopathy apart from stable hyperthyroidism with about 90% sensitivity and roughly 81% specificity, and in testing the same model reached 80%/75%. Most expanded thyroid clonotypes (frequency above 0.001) were also found in blood, which suggests that blood repertoires may mirror thyroid immune responses. In validation, progression to ophthalmopathy was predicted by the model with approximately 67% sensitivity and under 85% specificity, a median of around 5.9 months before onset. Sample size was not statistically predetermined, and investigators were not blinded to group allocation.

This receptor chain uses TRBV28 and TRBJ1-6; the D gene is not confidently resolved. The source is a man aged 45 to 65 with Graves' hyperthyroidism. Sample: blood. Read as DNA, the sequence is TGTGCCAGCAGTTCCCCCATTGGGGTCGGGTCCTATAATTCACCCCTCCACTTT. It specifies CASSSPIGVGSYNSPLHF.